Sequencing of this T cell receptor (beta chain) was carried out in a study of spatial heterogeneity in lung cancer. As to time point: blood at routine non-recurrence follow-up after resection. This clonotype has only a few counts. MiXCR, applied by TCRdb to the 5' RACE reads, yields one record per CDR3 protein. This sample has around 10,000 distinct CDR3 sequences; about 20% occur once, and the top ten carry about 45%. The sequenced sample was PBMCs, obtained at follow-up. The source of this sequence is a male donor with early-stage non-small cell lung cancer.

The CDR3 bases are TGTGCCAGCAATTACCGACATCAAGGGGGAGCTTTCTTT. Translated, it gives CASNYRHQGGAFF. The V call is TRBV2, the J call TRBJ1-1, with D tentatively TRBD1 (6 bases). The V and J ends lost 7 bases and 10 bases respectively, with 19 bases between them. The CDR3 sequence is 13 residues long. Germline CDR1 is SNHLY and CDR2 is FYNNEI.